Shown below are 3 T cell receptor beta chains from a single sample sequenced in a study of OX40 agonist ivuxolimab in advanced cancers. The library was prepared using the immunoSEQ multiplex PCR assay. TCRdb limited this immuneACCESS table to in-frame rearrangements with V and J called. A share of clones is missing; checked studies link under half to unresolved V genes, and the rest is unexplained. This sample lists about 50,000 clones; 89% were detected once. About 6.5% of the sample rests with the top ten. Sequencing used CD4+ or CD8+ T cells sorted from blood, obtained in a trial of the OX40 agonist ivuxolimab. These receptors were collected from an adult with an advanced solid tumor such as melanoma, head and neck, liver or kidney cancer.

The chain uses TRBV27 and TRBJ2-1; 7 positions agree with TRBD2. V was clipped by 5 bases and J by 6 bases; unmatched bases: 4. This CDR3 has 13 amino acids. Per the germline V gene, CDR1 is MNHEY and CDR2 is SMNVEV (reference sequence). CDR3 coding DNA: TGTGCCAGCAGTCCTGGGGGGGGCAATGAGCAGTTCTTC. This sequence encodes CASSPGGGNEQFF.

V usage is TRBV6-5 and J usage is TRBJ1-5, with D possibly matching TRBD1 (6 bases). Per the germline V gene, CDR1 is MNHEY and CDR2 is SVGAGI. V shed 6 bases and J shed 5 bases, with 14 bases lying between them. This CDR3 contains 14 residues. CDR3 DNA: TGTGCCAGCAGGGAGACGACAGGTTATCAGCCCCAGCATTTT. Translating gives CASRETTGYQPQHF.

This chain connects TRBV10-3 to TRBJ1-2; no clear D. Germline CDR1 is ENHRY and CDR2 is SYGVKD. Trimming pared 11 bases from V and 1 base from J, leaving 11 bases between. This CDR3 has 12 amino acids. CDR3 coding DNA: TGTGCCTCAAGGACGGTTAACTATGGCTACACCTTC. Its translation: CASRTVNYGYTF.